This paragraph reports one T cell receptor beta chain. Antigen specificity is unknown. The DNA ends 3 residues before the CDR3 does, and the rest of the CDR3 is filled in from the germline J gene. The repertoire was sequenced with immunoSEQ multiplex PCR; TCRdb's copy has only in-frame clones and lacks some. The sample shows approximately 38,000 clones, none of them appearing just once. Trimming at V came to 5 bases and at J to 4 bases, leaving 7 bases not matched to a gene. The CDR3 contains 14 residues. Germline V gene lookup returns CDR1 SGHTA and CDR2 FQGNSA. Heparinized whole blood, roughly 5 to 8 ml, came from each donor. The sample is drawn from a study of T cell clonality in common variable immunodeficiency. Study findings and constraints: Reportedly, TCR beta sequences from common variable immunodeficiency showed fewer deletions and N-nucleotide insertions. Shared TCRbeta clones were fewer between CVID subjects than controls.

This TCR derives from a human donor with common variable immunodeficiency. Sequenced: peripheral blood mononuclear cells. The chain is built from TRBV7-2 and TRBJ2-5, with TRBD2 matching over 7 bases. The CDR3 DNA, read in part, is TGTGCCAGCAGCAGCACTAGCGCGGGAGAGACC. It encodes CASSSTSAGET. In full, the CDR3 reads CASSSTSAGETQYF.